This paragraph covers one T cell receptor beta chain sequence. The data were obtained in a study of blood T cell repertoires in COVID-19. On the study more broadly: T cells, B-cell-depleted T cells, or PBMCs provided the cDNA or gDNA that served as material.

Germline V gene lookup returns CDR1 SGHRS and CDR2 YFSETQ. The CDR3 is made up of 15 amino acids. V lost 0 bases to trimming and J lost 2 bases; unmatched junction nucleotides: 4. The data were produced by immunoSEQ multiplex PCR, yet TCRdb's version contains in-frame clones alone and is incomplete. The table records about 99,000 clones, less than 90% of them present only once. The sequence was obtained from a man between 70 and 80 years old with active or convalescent COVID-19. The chain joins TRBV5-1 to TRBJ2-7; 8 bases fit TRBD2. The sample was peripheral blood. The CDR3 here is CASSLVSGDTYEQYF. In nucleotides, the CDR3 is TGCGCCAGCAGCTTGGTTAGCGGGGATACCTACGAGCAGTACTTC.